This entry features one T cell receptor beta chain sequence. These data are taken from a study of technical replicates of blood from four donors. Sequencing used immunoSEQ multiplex PCR; TCRdb keeps in-frame clones, though not all of them. The sample records fewer than 100,000 clones, 85% to 95% being singletons. The source of this sequence is a human donor in good health. Sequences were obtained from T cells isolated from PBMCs.

The CDR3 here is CAITRDKENTIYF. CDR3 DNA: TGTGCCATAACTCGGGACAAAGAAAACACCATATATTTT. The chain employs TRBV2 and TRBJ1-3, with a tentative D call TRBD1 (6 bases). The length of the CDR3 is 13 residues. Trimming shortened V by 10 bases and J by 6 bases, and 16 bases separated the two germline ends. The germline V gene encodes CDR1 SNHLY and CDR2 FYNNEI.